Shown below are 8 T cell receptor beta chains from a single sample sequenced in a study of blood T cell repertoires in COVID-19. Sequencing used immunoSEQ multiplex PCR; TCRdb keeps in-frame clones, though not all of them. The table shows about 120,000 clones, with 90% occurring only once. Input material: peripheral blood. The receptors come from a man between 60 and 75 years old with COVID-19, enrolled during active disease.

The CDR3 reads CASSDSAGQETQYF. CDR3 DNA: TGTGCCAGCAGTGACTCAGCGGGCCAAGAGACCCAGTACTTC. This chain uses TRBV28 with TRBJ2-5, with D perhaps matching TRBD2 (6 bases). This CDR3 comprises 14 residues. Germline CDR1 and CDR2: MDHEN and SYDVKM. Trimming shortened V by 5 bases and J by 1 base, and 11 bases separated the two germline ends.

This chain connects TRBV29-1 to TRBJ2-4, with D possibly matching TRBD2 (5 bases). V was clipped by 4 bases and J by 0 bases, with 7 bases between them. Germline lookup yields CDR1 SQVTM and CDR2 ANQGSEA. The CDR3 length is 13 residues. CDR3 nucleotides: TGCAGCGTTGGGACTGTAGCCAAAAACATTCAGTACTTC. Protein sequence: CSVGTVAKNIQYF.

The V and J genes are TRBV7-9 and TRBJ2-1; 14 positions match TRBD2. The length of the CDR3 is 18 residues. V was pared by 5 bases and J by 8 bases, with 14 bases of the junction left unmatched. Germline CDR1 reads SEHNR; CDR2 reads FQNEAQ (reference sequence). The DNA of the CDR3 is TGTGCCAGCAGCCCGAGGGGGACTAGCGGGAGTGTGTTCTATGAGCAGTTCTTC. It yields the protein CASSPRGTSGSVFYEQFF. The variable domain in full, with the rest retrieved from reference TRBV7-9 and TRBJ2-1, is DTGVSQNPRHKITKRGQNVTFRCDPISEHNRLYWYRQTLGQGPEFLTYFQNEAQLEKSRLLSDRFSAERPKGSFSTLEIQRTEQGDSAMYLCASSPRGTSGSVFYEQFFGPGTRLTVL.

As regards this clone: In the same sample, other DNA sequences code for this CDR3. The chain carries TRBV18 and TRBJ1-4; D may be TRBD1 (6 bases). The germline V gene has CDR1 KGHSH and CDR2 LQKENI. The CDR3 covers 15 residues. Trimming cost V 3 bases and J 0 bases, with 8 bases left between them. The CDR3 DNA sequence: TGTGCCAGCTCACCCCCAGGGGCAACTAATGAAAAACTGTTTTTT. Its protein product is CASSPPGATNEKLFF.

The chain couples TRBV3-1 (or the pseudogene TRBV3-2) to TRBJ2-1, with TRBD2 identical over 7 bases. The CDR3 length is 12 residues. The J segment lost 12 bases and the V segment lost 3 bases, leaving 5 bases of the junction unmatched. CDR1 LGHDT and CDR2 YNNKEL come from the germline V gene (reference sequence). CDR3 sequence: CASSQGGVGQFF. The CDR3 DNA reads TGTGCCAGCAGCCAGGGAGGGGTAGGGCAGTTCTTC.

The chain combines TRBV5-1 with TRBJ2-1; tentative D call: TRBD2 (6 bases). The CDR3 contains 16 residues. Germline V gives CDR1 SGHRS, CDR2 YFSETQ. The ends were cut back, 4 bases at V and 0 bases at J, with 14 bases in the middle. In DNA form, the CDR3 reads TGCGCCAGCAGCCCGGAGGGGTTGAGCTCCTACAATGAGCAGTTCTTC. It yields the protein CASSPEGLSSYNEQFF.

V and J are TRBV27 and TRBJ2-1; TRBD2 agrees at 16 bases. The CDR3 is made up of 16 amino acids. Trimming at V came to 5 bases and at J to 7 bases, leaving 5 bases not matched to a gene. CDR1 is MNHEY, CDR2 SMNVEV, per germline (reference sequence). CDR3 in DNA: TGTGCCAGCAGTAAGGGACTAGCGGGAGGGTTAAATGAGCAGTTCTTC. Its translation is CASSKGLAGGLNEQFF.

The chain uses TRBV2 and TRBJ1-6; D unclear. Trimming cost V 1 base and J 7 bases, with 11 bases left between them. Germline CDR1 and CDR2: SNHLY and FYNNEI. The CDR3 totals 15 residues. CDR3 in DNA: TGTGCCAGCAGTGAAGGGCCGGTGAGGAATTCACCCCTCCACTTT. Amino acids: CASSEGPVRNSPLHF.